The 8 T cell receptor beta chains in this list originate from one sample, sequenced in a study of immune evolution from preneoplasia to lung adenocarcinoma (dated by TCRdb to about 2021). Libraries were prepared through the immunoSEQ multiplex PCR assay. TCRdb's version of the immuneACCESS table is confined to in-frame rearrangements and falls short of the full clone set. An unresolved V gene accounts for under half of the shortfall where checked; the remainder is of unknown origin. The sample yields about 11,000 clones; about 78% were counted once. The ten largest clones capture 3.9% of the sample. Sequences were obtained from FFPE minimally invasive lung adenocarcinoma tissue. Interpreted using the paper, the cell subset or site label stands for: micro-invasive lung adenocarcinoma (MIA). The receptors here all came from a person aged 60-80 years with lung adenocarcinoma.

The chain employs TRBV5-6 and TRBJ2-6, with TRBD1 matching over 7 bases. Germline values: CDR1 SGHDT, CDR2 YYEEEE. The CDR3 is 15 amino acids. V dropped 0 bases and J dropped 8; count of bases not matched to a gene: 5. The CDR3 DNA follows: TGTGCCAGCAGCTTGGGTCAGGGGGTATCCAACGTCCTGACTTTC. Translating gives CASSLGQGVSNVLTF.

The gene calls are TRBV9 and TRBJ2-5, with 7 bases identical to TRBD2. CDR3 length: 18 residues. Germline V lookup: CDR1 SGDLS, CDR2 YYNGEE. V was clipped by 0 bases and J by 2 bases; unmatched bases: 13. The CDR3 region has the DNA TGTGCCAGCAGCGTAGGGTTGCGGGGTGGCGGGGGTCAAGAGACCCAGTACTTC. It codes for CASSVGLRGGGGQETQYF.

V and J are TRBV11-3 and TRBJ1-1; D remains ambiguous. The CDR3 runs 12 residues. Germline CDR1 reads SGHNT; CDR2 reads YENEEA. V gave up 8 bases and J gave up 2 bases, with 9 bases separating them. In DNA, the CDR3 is TGTGCCAGCCACACCGGCAACACTGAAGCTTTCTTT. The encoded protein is CASHTGNTEAFF.

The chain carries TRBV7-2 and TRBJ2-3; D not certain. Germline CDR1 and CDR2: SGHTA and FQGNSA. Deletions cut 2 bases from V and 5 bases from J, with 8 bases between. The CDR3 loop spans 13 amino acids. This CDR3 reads CASSLQAGDTQYF. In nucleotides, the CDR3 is TGTGCCAGCAGCTTACAGGCAGGAGATACGCAGTATTTT.

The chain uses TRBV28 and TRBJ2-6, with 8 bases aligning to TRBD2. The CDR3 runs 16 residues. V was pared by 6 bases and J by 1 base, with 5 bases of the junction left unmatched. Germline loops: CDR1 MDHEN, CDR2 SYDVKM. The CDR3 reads CASSPPGGSGANVLTF. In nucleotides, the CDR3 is TGTGCCAGCAGCCCACCGGGGGGGTCTGGGGCCAACGTCCTGACTTTC.

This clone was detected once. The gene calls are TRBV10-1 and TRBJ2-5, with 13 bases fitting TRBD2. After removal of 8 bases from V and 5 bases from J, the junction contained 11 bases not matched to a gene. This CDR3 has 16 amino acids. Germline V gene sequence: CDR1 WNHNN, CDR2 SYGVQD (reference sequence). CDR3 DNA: TGCGCCAGCGAGGGACTAGCGGGGACGCCCGTGGAGACCCAGTACTTC. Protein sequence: CASEGLAGTPVETQYF.

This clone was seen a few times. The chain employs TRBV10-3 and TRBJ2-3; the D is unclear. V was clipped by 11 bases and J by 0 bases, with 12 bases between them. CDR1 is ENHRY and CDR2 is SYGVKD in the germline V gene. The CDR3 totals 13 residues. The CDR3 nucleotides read TGTGCCGGAAAGGCGACTAGCACAGATACGCAGTATTTT. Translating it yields CAGKATSTDTQYF.

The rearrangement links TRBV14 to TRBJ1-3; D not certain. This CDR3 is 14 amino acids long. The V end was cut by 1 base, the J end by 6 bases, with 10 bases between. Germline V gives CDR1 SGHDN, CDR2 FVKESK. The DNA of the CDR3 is TGTGCCAGCAGCCAAGGAGGGTATTCAAACACCATATATTTT. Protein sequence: CASSQGGYSNTIYF.